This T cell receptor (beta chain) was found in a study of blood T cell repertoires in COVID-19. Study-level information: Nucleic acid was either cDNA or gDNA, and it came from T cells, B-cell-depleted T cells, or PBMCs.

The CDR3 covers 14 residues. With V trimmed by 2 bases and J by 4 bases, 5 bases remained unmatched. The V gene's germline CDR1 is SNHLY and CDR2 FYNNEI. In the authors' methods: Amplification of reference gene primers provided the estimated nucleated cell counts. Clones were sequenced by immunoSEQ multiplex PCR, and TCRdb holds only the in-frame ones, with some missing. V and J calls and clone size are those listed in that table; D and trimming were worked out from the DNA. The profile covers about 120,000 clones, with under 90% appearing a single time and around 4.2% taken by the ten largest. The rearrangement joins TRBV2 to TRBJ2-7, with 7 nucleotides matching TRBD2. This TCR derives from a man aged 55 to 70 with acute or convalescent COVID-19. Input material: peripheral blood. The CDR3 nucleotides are TGTGCCAGCAGTGAATCTAGCGGAGGGTACGAGCAGTACTTC. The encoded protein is CASSESSGGYEQYF. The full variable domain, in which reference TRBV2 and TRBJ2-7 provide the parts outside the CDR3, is EPEVTQTPSHQVTQMGQEVILRCVPISNHLYFYWYRQILGQKVEFLVSFYNNEISEKSEIFDDQFSVERPDGSNFTLKIRSTKLEDSAMYFCASSESSGGYEQYFGPGTRLTVT.